One and the same sample provided the 22 T cell receptor beta chains below, sequenced in a study of CD8 T cells in Susac syndrome. RNA amounts of about 0.5 to 1 ug underwent reverse transcription with random hexamers. One entry per CDR3 protein results from TCRdb running MiXCR on the immunoSEQ multiplex PCR reads. The sample includes hundreds of thousands of distinct CDR3 sequences, around 95% of them seen just once. Sequencing was performed on CD4+ T cells from PBMCs. Receptors were obtained from a human donor with multiple sclerosis.

The chain employs TRBV3-1 and TRBJ1-2, with TRBD1 matching 11 bases. Per the germline V gene, CDR1 is LGHDT and CDR2 is YNNKEL (reference sequence). The CDR3 has 15 amino acids. The V gene end was trimmed by 5 bases and the J gene end by 4 bases; junction bases not matched to a gene: 6. As DNA, the CDR3 is TGTGCCAGCAGCACACCGGGACAGGGGGGCTATGGCTACACCTTC. Translation: CASSTPGQGGYGYTF.

J is TRBJ2-2 and V is TRBV30; no firm D call. Germline CDR1 reads GTSNPN; CDR2 reads SVGIG (reference sequence). CDR3 length equals 12 residues. Trimming removed 0 bases at V and 7 bases at J, with 6 bases between. CDR3 in amino acids: CAWSVGVGELFF. Here the CDR3 DNA reads TGTGCCTGGAGTGTTGGGGTCGGGGAGCTGTTTTTT.

The chain couples TRBV28 to TRBJ2-1; D is perhaps TRBD1 (6 bases). The CDR3 is 16 amino acids. V lost 5 bases and J lost 5, with 19 bases in between. The germline V gene encodes CDR1 MDHEN and CDR2 SYDVKM. The CDR3 DNA is TGTGCCAGCAGTCCCCGACGCAGACAGGCGAACAATGAGCAGTTCTTC. This gives the protein CASSPRRRQANNEQFF.

The chain recombines TRBV30 with TRBJ2-7, with D unresolved. The CDR3 has 13 residues. The V gene's germline CDR1 is GTSNPN and CDR2 SVGIG (reference sequence). CDR3 in amino acids: CATRAHGSYEQYF. The CDR3 nucleotides read TGTGCGACCAGAGCGCATGGTTCCTACGAGCAGTACTTC.

The genes are TRBV7-8 and TRBJ2-5; D might be TRBD1 or TRBD2, each matching 5 bases. The CDR3 totals 13 residues. Germline CDR1 and CDR2: SGHVS and FQNEAQ. V was pared by 5 bases and J by 4 bases, with 11 bases between. The CDR3 coding sequence is TGTGCCAGCAGCGTCGGGACGCTAGAGACCCAGTACTTC. This gives the protein CASSVGTLETQYF.

V gene TRBV9 combines with J gene TRBJ2-6; D remains unclear. The V and J ends lost 0 bases and 6 bases respectively, with 7 bases between them. This CDR3 contains 14 residues. Germline V lookup: CDR1 SGDLS, CDR2 YYNGEE. Here the CDR3 reads CASSVEGLANVLTF. CDR3 in DNA: TGTGCCAGCAGCGTAGAGGGTTTGGCCAACGTCCTGACTTTC.

The chain employs TRBV7-2 and TRBJ2-1; TRBD2 matches at 9 bases. This CDR3 comprises 14 residues. V shed 6 bases, J shed 7 bases, and the junction held 7 bases outside the gene matches. The germline gives CDR1 SGHTA, CDR2 FQGNSA. The CDR3 loop reads CASSWGLALNEQFF. The CDR3 DNA follows: TGTGCCAGCAGTTGGGGACTAGCCCTTAATGAGCAGTTCTTC. Looking up the rest from reference TRBV7-2 and TRBJ2-1 gives the full variable domain: GAGVSQSPSNKVTEKGKDVELRCDPISGHTALYWYRQSLGQGLEFLIYFQGNSAPDKSGLPSDRFSAERTGGSVSTLTIQRTQQEDSAVYLCASSWGLALNEQFFGPGTRLTVL.

A single count supports this clonotype. The chain uses TRBV12-3 or TRBV12-4 and TRBJ2-5, with TRBD1 matching over 8 bases. The CDR3 extends over 13 amino acids. J was trimmed by 7 bases and V by 5 bases; bases with no gene match: 6. The CDR3 DNA reads TGTGCCAGCAGTAACACACAGGGGGGGACCCAGTACTTC. Amino acid sequence: CASSNTQGGTQYF.

This sequence joins TRBV7-2 and TRBJ2-3; maybe TRBD1 (6 bases). This CDR3 comprises 16 residues. The germline V gene has CDR1 SGHTA and CDR2 FQGNSA. Trimming left V 4 bases short and J 2 bases short, with 16 bases between. Here the CDR3 reads CASSSILGANTDTQYF. For the CDR3, the DNA is TGTGCCAGCAGCTCGATACTGGGGGCTAACACAGATACGCAGTATTTT.

This chain uses TRBV20-1 with TRBJ2-5, with no clear D. The length of the CDR3 is 13 residues. Trimming took off 0 bases at V and 0 bases at J, with 5 bases between the two ends. Per germline, CDR1 DFQATT and CDR2 SNEGSKA (reference sequence). The CDR3 sequence: CSARDSYQETQYF. The CDR3 DNA reads TGCAGTGCTAGAGACAGCTACCAAGAGACCCAGTACTTC.

This clonotype turned up a few times. This CDR3 reads CSAETSGAYNEQFF. For the CDR3, the DNA is TGCAGTGCCGAGACTAGCGGGGCCTACAATGAGCAGTTCTTC. V and J are TRBV20-1 and TRBJ2-1, with 11 bases identical to TRBD2. This CDR3 has 14 amino acids. Germline values: CDR1 DFQATT, CDR2 SNEGSKA (reference sequence). V trimming: 6 bases; J trimming: 2 bases; junction bases outside the gene matches: 3.

This chain joins TRBV30 and TRBJ2-1, with 11 bases fitting TRBD2. Germline V lookup: CDR1 GTSNPN, CDR2 SVGIG (reference sequence). The CDR3 runs 14 residues. Unmatched junction bases numbered 11, after V lost 6 bases and J lost 10 bases. The DNA for the CDR3 is TGTGCCTGTGGGGAGGGACTAGCGGCAGGGGAGCAGTTCTTC. Translating gives CACGEGLAAGEQFF.

This clonotype was counted once. The chain is built from TRBV27 and TRBJ1-2, with D possibly TRBD1 on 5 matching bases. This CDR3 spans 13 amino acids. Germline values: CDR1 MNHEY, CDR2 SMNVEV (reference sequence). Trimming removed 4 bases from V and 4 bases from J, with 10 bases in between. CDR3: CASSSPGGYGYTF. CDR3 nucleotide sequence: TGTGCCAGCAGTTCCCCCGGGGGCTATGGCTACACCTTC.

The V and J genes are TRBV9 and TRBJ2-5, with D unclear. Germline-derived CDR1 and CDR2 are SGDLS and YYNGEE. Trimming took off 5 bases at V and 1 base at J, with 9 bases between the two ends. The CDR3 is 13 residues long. As DNA, the CDR3 is TGTGCCAGCAGTTCAGGCAGCCAAGAGACCCAGTACTTC. This encodes CASSSGSQETQYF.

Only one count was recorded for this clonotype. The V and J genes are TRBV29-1 and TRBJ2-7; 8 bases fit TRBD1. Germline lookup yields CDR1 SQVTM and CDR2 ANQGSEA. This CDR3 comprises 14 residues. V gave up 6 bases and J gave up 5 bases; unmatched junction bases: 12. CDR3 sequence: CSVGRTGNAHEQYF. As DNA, the CDR3 is TGCAGCGTCGGACGGACAGGGAACGCCCACGAGCAGTACTTC.

The rearrangement links TRBV4-1 to TRBJ1-2; D is uncertain. V lost 0 bases to trimming and J lost 4 bases, with 9 bases between them. Germline CDR1 and CDR2: MGHRA and YSYEKL. CDR3 size: 14 residues. The CDR3 sequence: CASSQDIGFYGYTF. The CDR3 DNA reads TGCGCCAGCAGCCAAGATATTGGGTTCTATGGCTACACCTTC.

The chain links TRBV3-1 to TRBJ1-1, with unresolved D. Looked up from germline, CDR1 is LGHDT and CDR2 is YNNKEL (reference sequence). Trimming removed 3 bases at V and 1 base at J, with 6 bases between. This CDR3 has 13 residues. The CDR3 DNA sequence: TGTGCCAGCAGCCAGTGGGGGAACACTGAAGCTTTCTTT. Translation gives CASSQWGNTEAFF.

The chain carries TRBV20-1 and TRBJ2-4; no definite D call. This CDR3 spans 12 amino acids. Trimming left V 3 bases short and J 12 bases short, with 15 bases between. Germline loops: CDR1 DFQATT, CDR2 SNEGSKA (reference sequence). CDR3 in DNA: TGCAGTGCTAGTATCCGGCCTGCCGATCAGTACTTC. This sequence encodes CSASIRPADQYF.

The chain joins TRBV3-1 to TRBJ2-3; 8 bases match TRBD2. The V and J ends lost 0 bases and 1 base, in that order; junction bases with no gene match: 6. CDR1 and CDR2 (germline): LGHDT, YNNKEL (reference sequence). This CDR3 has 17 residues. CDR3 sequence: CASSQDLQGLGTDTQYF. In DNA form, the CDR3 reads TGTGCCAGCAGCCAAGATCTACAGGGACTAGGCACAGATACGCAGTATTTT.

This chain joins TRBV29-1 and TRBJ2-7, with 11 bases fitting TRBD2. V shed 7 bases and J 4 bases; nucleotides not matched to a gene: 6. This CDR3 has 13 amino acids. CDR1 and CDR2 from the germline V gene are SQVTM and ANQGSEA. The CDR3 protein is CSGRLAGKYEQYF. CDR3 coding DNA: TGCAGCGGGAGACTAGCGGGAAAGTACGAGCAGTACTTC.

This rearrangement joins TRBV5-1 to TRBJ2-3; 7 bases agree with TRBD1. The CDR3 is 13 residues long. With V trimmed by 0 bases and J by 10 bases, 5 bases remained unmatched. Germline V lookup: CDR1 SGHRS, CDR2 YFSETQ. CDR3 in DNA: TGCGCCAGCAGCTTGGCCGGACAGGCTGCGCAGTATTTT. This translates into CASSLAGQAAQYF.

This clonotype appeared a few times. This chain joins TRBV7-2 and TRBJ2-5; D is possibly TRBD2 (6 bases). Germline V CDR1 and CDR2: SGHTA, FQGNSA. The CDR3 covers 13 residues. The V end was cut by 2 bases, the J end by 7 bases, with 11 bases between. CDR3: CASSLSGGGTQYF. For the CDR3, the DNA is TGTGCCAGCAGCTTATCCGGGGGAGGGACCCAGTACTTC.